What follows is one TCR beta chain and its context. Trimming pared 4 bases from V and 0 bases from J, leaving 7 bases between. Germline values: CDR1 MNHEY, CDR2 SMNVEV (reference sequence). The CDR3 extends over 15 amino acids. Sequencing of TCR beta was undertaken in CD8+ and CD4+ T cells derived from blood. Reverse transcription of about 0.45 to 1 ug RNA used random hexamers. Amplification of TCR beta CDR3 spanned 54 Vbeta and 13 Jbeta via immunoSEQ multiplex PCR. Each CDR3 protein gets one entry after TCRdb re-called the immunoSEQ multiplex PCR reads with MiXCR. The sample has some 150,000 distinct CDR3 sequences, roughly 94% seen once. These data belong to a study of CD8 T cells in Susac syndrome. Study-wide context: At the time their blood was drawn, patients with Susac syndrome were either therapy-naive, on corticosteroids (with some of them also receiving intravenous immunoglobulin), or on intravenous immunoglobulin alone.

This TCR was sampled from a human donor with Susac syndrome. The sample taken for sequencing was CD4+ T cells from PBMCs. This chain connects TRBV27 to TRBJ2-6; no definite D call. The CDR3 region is CASSSWGSGANVLTF. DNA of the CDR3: TGTGCCAGCAGTTCCTGGGGCTCTGGGGCCAACGTCCTGACTTTC.